This TCR beta chain is drawn from a study of breast tumors, draining lymph nodes, adjacent tissues. Findings and caveats of the study: Tumors had less TCR diversity than lymph nodes, more than nontumor tissue.

Breast cancer patients provided tissue from their axillary draining lymph nodes. CDR1 is SGHDT, CDR2 YYEEEE, per germline. Deletions cut 4 bases from V and 6 bases from J, with 10 bases between. There are 13 residues in the CDR3. TCRdb used MiXCR to reprocess the multiplex PCR reads, holding one entry per CDR3 protein. The table records 120,000 to 150,000 distinct CDR3 sequences, roughly 33% of them present only once. This clonotype was counted many times. The antigen is undetermined. This rearrangement joins TRBV5-6 to TRBJ1-4, with D perhaps matching TRBD1 (6 bases). The material sequenced was axillary lymph node tissue. This sequence was found in a female donor with breast cancer. Some clones in this sample may be carry-over from other donors' samples. CDR3 residues: CASSETGDEKLFF. The CDR3 region has the DNA TGTGCCAGCAGCGAGACAGGAGATGAAAAACTGTTTTTT.